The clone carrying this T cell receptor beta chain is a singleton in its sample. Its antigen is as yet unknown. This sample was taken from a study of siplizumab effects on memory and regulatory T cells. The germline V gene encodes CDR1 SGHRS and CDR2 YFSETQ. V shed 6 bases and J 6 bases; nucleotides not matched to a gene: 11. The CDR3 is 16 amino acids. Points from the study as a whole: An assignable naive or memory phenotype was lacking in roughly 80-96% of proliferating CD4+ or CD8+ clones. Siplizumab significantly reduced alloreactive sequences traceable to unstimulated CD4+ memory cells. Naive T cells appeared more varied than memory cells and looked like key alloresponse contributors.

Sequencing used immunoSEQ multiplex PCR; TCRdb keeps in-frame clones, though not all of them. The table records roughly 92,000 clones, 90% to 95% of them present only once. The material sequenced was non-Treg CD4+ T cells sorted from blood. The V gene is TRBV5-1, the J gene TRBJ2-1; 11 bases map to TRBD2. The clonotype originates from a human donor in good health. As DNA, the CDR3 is TGCGCCAGCAACCCGACTAGCGGGATGCCGGGCAATGAGCAGTTCTTC. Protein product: CASNPTSGMPGNEQFF.